A selection of T cell receptor beta chains follows, all from one sample in a study of response to subunit inactivated influenza vaccine. TCRdb called the RT-PCR reads again in MiXCR, with one record for every CDR3 protein. The sample contains about 540,000 distinct CDR3 sequences, around 21% of which appear only once. This same sample was also part of a study on T cells expressing NK-cell markers.

The material was CD4+ T cells sorted from PBMCs, obtained 12 days after vaccination. The receptors come from a man aged 50-60 years who received an inactivated influenza vaccine. Each CDR3 is given with its conserved first and last residue.

cdr3_aa v_call
CASRIGPFPTETQYF TRBV7-2
CASSQVWTSTEAFF TRBV4-1
CSVVRVRETQYF TRBV29-1
CSSIRDRNYGYTF TRBV20-1
CASSPRTSANYNEQFF TRBV28
CSARILAGSQETQYF TRBV20-1
CASSLGTGFNSPLHF TRBV5-5
CASSFSGGRGSYEQYF TRBV12-3/TRBV12-4
CASSLLINTEAFF TRBV12-3/TRBV12-4
CASSYFRGLNTEAFF TRBV6-2/TRBV6-3
CASSVEYRGKGTGELFF TRBV9
CASSGVAGGEQYF TRBV2
CATHRDRSYEQYF TRBV2